These 14 T cell receptor beta chains originate from one sample sequenced in a study of T-cell memory formation after mild COVID-19. From the 5' RACE reads, TCRdb called clonotypes with MiXCR, one entry per CDR3 protein. The sample includes about 240,000 distinct CDR3 sequences, over 8.5% of them seen just once. Sequencing input: PBMCs or a T cell subset sorted from them (not recorded which). The receptors derive from a man aged 18 to 30 who had mild COVID-19 (a few samples of this study predate the infection). Cell type and time point are not known.

This clonotype was counted at least ten times. The CDR3 loop is CSARMDGRDTGELFF. The DNA of the CDR3 is TGCAGTGCTAGAATGGACGGTAGGGACACCGGGGAGCTGTTTTTT. This chain connects TRBV20-1 to TRBJ2-2; D remains unclear. The CDR3 length is 15 residues. Trimming left V 2 bases short and J 3 bases short, with 13 bases between. CDR1 and CDR2 from the germline V gene are DFQATT and SNEGSKA (reference sequence).

The V gene is TRBV6-2 or TRBV6-3, the J gene TRBJ1-2; TRBD1 aligns across 7 bases. After removal of 6 bases from V and 5 bases from J, the junction contained 3 bases not matched to a gene. CDR1 and CDR2 from the germline V gene are MNHEY and SVGEGT. The CDR3 extends over 12 amino acids. The CDR3 nucleotides read TGTGCCAGCAGCTGGGACAGTTATGGCTACACCTTC. Its protein is CASSWDSYGYTF.

Concerning this clonotype itself: The germline gene is not matched at one end of the junction; a read error may be the cause. The chain couples TRBV19 to TRBJ1-1; D is undetermined. CDR3 length: 15 amino acids. Germline loops: CDR1 LNHDA, CDR2 SQIVND (reference sequence). CDR3 in amino acids: CASSTGRTVNTEVFF. DNA of the CDR3: TGTGCCAGTAGTACCGGACGGACGGTGAACACTGAAGTTTTCTTT.

This clonotype was seen more than once but under ten times. This chain uses TRBV18 with TRBJ1-1; no clear D gene. V lost 3 bases, J lost 4 bases, and 15 bases lay in between. Germline V gene lookup returns CDR1 KGHSH and CDR2 LQKENI. The CDR3 sequence is 15 residues long. The CDR3 DNA sequence: TGTGCCAGCTCACCGAACGCCCGAGGCCGCACTGAAGCTTTCTTT. Translating gives CASSPNARGRTEAFF.

This clonotype came up many times. The chain is built from TRBV12-3 or TRBV12-4 and TRBJ2-3; D may be TRBD2 (5 bases). Trimming took 3 bases from V and 0 from J, leaving 10 bases between them. The CDR3 loop spans 15 amino acids. The CDR3 bases are TGTGCCAGCAGTTTTAGCGAGTCTAGCACAGATACGCAGTATTTT. As protein: CASSFSESSTDTQYF.

This clonotype was seen ten or more times. The V and J genes are TRBV5-1 and TRBJ2-3; TRBD2 aligns across 9 bases. This CDR3 spans 17 amino acids. Germline V CDR1 and CDR2: SGHRS, YFSETQ. Trimming took 4 bases from V and 3 from J; bases not matched to a gene: 12. CDR3 coding DNA: TGCGCCAGCAGCCAAGCTAAGACTAGCGGACCGACAGATACGCAGTATTTT. It yields the protein CASSQAKTSGPTDTQYF.

This clonotype was recorded a few times. The chain joins TRBV6-2 or TRBV6-3 to TRBJ2-5; D is perhaps TRBD2 (5 bases). This CDR3 contains 13 residues. CDR1 is MNHEY, CDR2 SVGEGT, per germline. The germline V and J ends were trimmed by 8 bases and 6 bases, with 16 bases remaining between them. CDR3 amino acids: CASLSEPQQTQYF. As DNA, the CDR3 is TGTGCCAGCCTTAGCGAACCTCAACAGACCCAGTACTTC.

This clonotype was seen many times. This chain links TRBV6-5 with TRBJ1-2; 9 bases align to TRBD1. Germline lookup yields CDR1 MNHEY and CDR2 SVGAGI. The CDR3 sequence is 15 residues long. V was clipped by 4 bases and J by 6 bases; unmatched bases: 9. In DNA form, the CDR3 reads TGTGCCAGCAGTTTAAGACCCACAGGGGGCGATGGCTACACCTTC. It specifies CASSLRPTGGDGYTF.

This clonotype was detected a few times. The CDR3 loop reads CASSEYRRVGIGGNTEAFF. CDR3 nucleotides: TGTGCCAGCAGTGAATATCGTAGGGTGGGGATAGGTGGGAACACTGAAGCTTTCTTT. The V gene is TRBV25-1, the J gene TRBJ1-1; D uncertain. The CDR3 has 19 residues. Trimming stripped 0 bases from V and 1 base from J, with 21 bases between. Looked up from germline, CDR1 is MGHDK and CDR2 is SYGVNS.

CDR3 protein: CASRPGGGGPSNEQFF. CDR3 DNA: TGTGCCAGCAGACCAGGGGGGGGGGGCCCCAGCAATGAGCAGTTCTTC. The chain carries TRBV7-2 and TRBJ2-1; D possibly matches TRBD1 or TRBD2 (7 bases each). Trimming removed 6 bases from V and 6 bases from J, with 21 bases in between. There are 16 residues in the CDR3. CDR1 and CDR2 (germline): SGHTA, FQGNSA.

There are a few counts of this clonotype. The V and J genes are TRBV3-1 and TRBJ1-2; D is uncertain. Germline assignment: CDR1 LGHDT and CDR2 YNNKEL (reference sequence). The CDR3 covers 13 residues. V lost 0 bases and J lost 2, with 4 bases in between. This chain's CDR3 is CASSQDKNYGYTF. CDR3 nucleotides: TGTGCCAGCAGCCAAGATAAAAACTATGGCTACACCTTC. Drawing the rest from reference TRBV3-1 and TRBJ1-2, the complete variable domain is DTAVSQTPKYLVTQMGNDKSIKCEQNLGHDTMYWYKQDSKKFLKIMFSYNNKELIINETVPNRFSPKSPDKAHLNLHINSLELGDSAVYFCASSQDKNYGYTFGSGTRLTVV.

This clonotype was counted a few times. V usage is TRBV20-1 and J usage is TRBJ2-7; TRBD1 might be the D (6 bases). Looked up from germline, CDR1 is DFQATT and CDR2 is SNEGSKA (reference sequence). Trimming removed 0 bases from V and 6 bases from J, with 15 bases in between. The CDR3 has 14 residues. As DNA, the CDR3 is TGCAGTGCTAGAGATAATCGAGTAGGGGGCGAGCAGTACGTC. Protein product: CSARDNRVGGEQYV.

This chain links TRBV4-1 with TRBJ2-7; 10 bases fit TRBD1. This CDR3 comprises 16 residues. Germline V gene lookup returns CDR1 MGHRA and CDR2 YSYEKL. V lost 3 bases, J lost 3 bases, and 8 bases stayed unmatched. The CDR3 region is CASSHATGTGVYEQYF. The DNA for the CDR3 is TGCGCCAGCAGCCATGCTACCGGGACAGGGGTCTACGAGCAGTACTTC.

This clonotype has a handful of counts. This chain uses TRBV4-1 with TRBJ2-5; 7 bases fit TRBD1. Trimming removed 3 bases from V and 1 base from J; junction bases left unmatched: 5. This CDR3 has 15 residues. CDR1 is MGHRA and CDR2 is YSYEKL in the germline V gene. CDR3 coding DNA: TGCGCCAGCAGCCAGTCGACAGGGACCCAAGAGACCCAGTACTTC. This sequence encodes CASSQSTGTQETQYF.